The sequence of this T cell receptor beta chain was determined in a study of blood T cell repertoires in COVID-19. Trimming took off 7 bases at V and 2 bases at J, with 15 bases between the two ends. CDR1 SGHTA and CDR2 FQGNSA come from the germline V gene. The CDR3 has 14 amino acids. Generated by immunoSEQ multiplex PCR, the TCRdb table keeps only in-frame clones and is missing some. The data hold about 500,000 clones, with 89% observed a single time. The J gene is TRBJ2-7, the V gene TRBV7-2; D is uncertain. Sequencing input: peripheral blood. This clonotype originated in a man between 18 and 29 years old with COVID-19, enrolled during active disease. The chain's CDR3 is CASKLWFGTYEQYF. The CDR3 DNA reads as TGTGCCAGCAAACTATGGTTCGGAACCTACGAGCAGTACTTC.